The entry below gives a single TCR beta chain sequence along with its context. As yet, its antigen is unknown. These data come from a study of cytomegalovirus exposure and HLA in healthy donors. General observations from the study: Cytomegalovirus association was listed for approximately 150 TCR beta chains. First-cohort TCR clusters tended to co-occur in the approximately 110 validation repertoires, a later analysis found.

The CDR3 has 11 residues. Per germline, CDR1 DFQATT and CDR2 SNEGSKA (reference sequence). J lost 5 bases, V lost 5 bases, and 1 base had no gene match. Only in-frame clones appear in the TCRdb table, and some are missing; sequencing was by immunoSEQ multiplex PCR. The table shows 150,000 to 200,000 clones, with more than 65% occurring only once. The chain joins TRBV20-1 to TRBJ2-3; 7 bases are a match to TRBD2. This clonotype was obtained from a woman younger than 35 in good health and CMV-seropositive. The sequencing input was PBMCs. As DNA, the CDR3 is TGCAGTGCTCTAGCGGAAGATACGCAGTATTTT. It yields the protein CSALAEDTQYF.